The 2 T cell receptor beta chains below all came from one sample that was sequenced in a study of T-cell memory formation after mild COVID-19. TCRdb reprocessed the 5' RACE reads via MiXCR and lists one record per CDR3 protein. The sample holds roughly 190,000 distinct CDR3 sequences, roughly 10% seen once. The source material was PBMCs or a T cell subset sorted from them (not recorded which). The source is a young man who had mild COVID-19 (a few samples of this study predate the infection). Cell type and time point are not known.

In its sample, this clonotype was seen a few times. V usage is TRBV6-2 or TRBV6-3 and J usage is TRBJ2-2, with D tentatively TRBD1 (6 bases). Germline CDR1 reads MNHEY; CDR2 reads SVGEGT. V was pared by 8 bases and J by 1 base, with 11 bases between. This CDR3 comprises 14 residues. The CDR3 sequence is CASLTGLNTGELFF. The CDR3 region has the DNA TGTGCCAGCCTGACAGGCCTGAACACCGGGGAGCTGTTTTTT.

This clonotype was counted a few times. The gene calls are TRBV28 and TRBJ1-6; a weak D match, TRBD1 (6 bases). This CDR3 region has 13 residues. V was cut by 6 bases and J by 9 bases, with 12 bases left in between. Germline CDR1 reads MDHEN; CDR2 reads SYDVKM. CDR3: CASREQGSSPLHF. The CDR3 nucleotides are TGTGCCAGCAGGGAGCAGGGGAGTTCACCCCTCCACTTT.